This TCR beta chain was documented in a study of T-cell memory formation after mild COVID-19. Study observations and caveats: Contracting clones from day 15 to 85 had balanced CD4/CD8; later expanders favoured CD4+.

This clonotype came up a few times. The antigen is undetermined. Each CDR3 protein is one row after TCRdb ran MiXCR on the 5' RACE reads. The repertoire holds 300,000 or so distinct CDR3 sequences, with about a sixth as singletons. This CDR3 spans 16 amino acids. V lost 3 bases to trimming and J lost 6 bases, with 17 bases between them. The germline V gene has CDR1 MGHDK and CDR2 SYGVNS. The TCR sequence derives from a man younger than 30 who had mild COVID-19 (a few samples of this study predate the infection). Cell type and time point are not known. The chain carries TRBV25-1 and TRBJ2-2; D gene uncertain. Material for sequencing was PBMCs or a T cell subset sorted from them (not recorded which). In DNA, the CDR3 is TGTGCCAGCAGTGACCCCCGGCAGAGGCCCCCCGGGGAGCTGTTTTTT. Translated: CASSDPRQRPPGELFF.